This passage covers 12 T cell receptor beta chains from one sample sequenced in a study of T-cell reconstitution after alpha-beta-depleted transplantation in children. The TCRbeta library incorporated unique molecular identifiers. TCRdb analysed the PCR reads with MiXCR anew, one entry per CDR3 protein. The sample has 450,000 to 550,000 distinct CDR3 sequences; over 9.5% are singletons. The input for sequencing was PBMCs, mostly from graft donor cells, taken 180 days after TCRalphabeta/CD19-depleted stem cell transplant. The receptors come from a female patient between 2 and 15 years old who had a stem cell transplant for aplastic anemia, so the T cells may come from the graft donor.

This clonotype was found a few times. The genes are TRBV27 and TRBJ1-3; D ambiguous. Trimming shortened V by 5 bases and J by 4 bases, and 21 bases separated the two germline ends. Germline V gene lookup returns CDR1 MNHEY and CDR2 SMNVEV (reference sequence). The CDR3 spans 17 residues. The CDR3: CASSMTPPWARGNTIYF. The DNA of the CDR3 is TGTGCCAGCAGTATGACCCCCCCGTGGGCCAGAGGAAACACCATATATTTT.

The table lists this clonotype with many counts. The CDR3 DNA sequence: TGTGCCAGCAGCTTTGAGGCGGGAGGTGGTCTGTACTTC. Its protein product is CASSFEAGGGLYF. This chain connects TRBV11-2 to TRBJ2-7; TRBD2 matches 8 bases. The V segment lost 3 bases and the J segment 12 bases; nucleotides outside the gene matches: 10. This CDR3 is 13 amino acids long. The germline gives CDR1 SGHAT, CDR2 FQNNGV. The whole variable domain, filled in from reference TRBV11-2 and TRBJ2-7, reads EAGVAQSPRYKIIEKRQSVAFWCNPISGHATLYWYQQILGQGPKLLIQFQNNGVVDDSQLPKDRFSAERLKGVDSTLKIQPAKLEDSAVYLCASSFEAGGGLYFGPGTRLTVT.

The chain links TRBV5-1 to TRBJ1-6; D remains ambiguous. The CDR3 is 16 residues long. V lost 1 base and J 4 bases, leaving 12 bases between the germline ends. Germline V gene data show CDR1 as SGHRS and CDR2 as YFSETQ. The CDR3 loop reads CASSLFPPSYNSPLHF. In DNA form, the CDR3 reads TGCGCCAGCAGCTTGTTTCCGCCGTCGTATAATTCACCCCTCCACTTT. Full variable domain (outside the CDR3, taken from reference TRBV5-1 and TRBJ1-6): KAGVTQTPRYLIKTRGQQVTLSCSPISGHRSVSWYQQTPGQGLQFLFEYFSETQRNKGNFPGRFSGRQFSNSRSEMNVSTLELGDSALYLCASSLFPPSYNSPLHFGNGTRLTVT.

The CDR3 spells CASSFWRGYTF. DNA for the CDR3: TGTGCCAGCAGCTTTTGGAGGGGCTACACCTTC. The chain carries TRBV7-2 and TRBJ1-2; unclear D gene. Germline V gives CDR1 SGHTA, CDR2 FQGNSA. V lost 3 bases to trimming and J lost 8 bases, with 7 bases between them. The CDR3 loop spans 11 amino acids. The full variable domain, in which reference TRBV7-2 and TRBJ1-2 provide the parts outside the CDR3, is GAGVSQSPSNKVTEKGKDVELRCDPISGHTALYWYRQSLGQGLEFLIYFQGNSAPDKSGLPSDRFSAERTGGSVSTLTIQRTQQEDSAVYLCASSFWRGYTFGSGTRLTVV.

V gene TRBV6-1 combines with J gene TRBJ2-5; D gene ambiguous. The germline V gene encodes CDR1 MNHNS and CDR2 SASEGT. This CDR3 has 16 amino acids. V lost 6 bases, J lost 4 bases, and 21 bases lay in between. The CDR3 loop reads CASSSPPRGRRETQYF. The CDR3 coding sequence is TGTGCCAGCAGCTCTCCCCCTCGAGGTAGACGAGAGACCCAGTACTTC.

This clonotype turned up a few times. The chain employs TRBV5-1 and TRBJ1-4; TRBD1 matches at 10 bases. The germline V gene has CDR1 SGHRS and CDR2 YFSETQ. The CDR3 totals 16 residues. The ends lost 5 bases at V and 7 bases at J; junction bases unmatched: 11. The CDR3 region is CASSLTGGSIGEKLFF. In DNA, the CDR3 is TGCGCCAGCAGTTTGACAGGGGGCTCGATAGGTGAAAAACTGTTTTTT.

This chain joins TRBV12-3 or TRBV12-4 and TRBJ2-2; 8 bases are a match to TRBD2. This CDR3 has 18 amino acids. Trimming cost V 8 bases and J 6 bases; bases outside gene matches: 20. The CDR3 loop reads CASCYLPLAGPRAGELFF. CDR3 in DNA: TGTGCCAGCTGTTATCTTCCCTTAGCGGGGCCGAGGGCCGGGGAGCTGTTTTTT.

V gene TRBV20-1 combines with J gene TRBJ2-3; D might be TRBD2 (6 bases). CDR1 is DFQATT, CDR2 SNEGSKA, per germline (reference sequence). Trimming removed 2 bases at V and 9 bases at J, with 15 bases between. The CDR3 covers 13 residues. CDR3 DNA sequence: TGCAGTGCTAGACGGGACTCCCCAGGGACGCAGTATTTT. Translation gives CSARRDSPGTQYF.

The chain joins TRBV15 to TRBJ2-7; 10 bases align to TRBD1. CDR1 LNHNV and CDR2 YYDKDF come from the germline V gene (reference sequence). The junction had 6 bases not matched to a gene; V was cut back by 0 bases and J by 1 base. This CDR3 has 17 amino acids. The CDR3 nucleotides read TGTGCCACCAGCAGAGATATAGCGGACAGGGGGTCCTACGAGCAGTACTTC. This translates into CATSRDIADRGSYEQYF.

This clonotype has ten or more counts. The chain carries TRBV6-2 or TRBV6-3 and TRBJ1-5; D gene ambiguous. Trimming took 8 bases from V and 3 from J, leaving 11 bases between them. The CDR3 spans 13 residues. Germline V gene data show CDR1 as MNHEY and CDR2 as SVGEGT. The CDR3 DNA sequence: TGTGCCAGCGGCGGACGTCTCAATCAGCCCCAGCATTTT. Translated: CASGGRLNQPQHF.

V gene TRBV10-1 combines with J gene TRBJ2-1, with D maybe TRBD2 (6 bases). V was cut by 4 bases and J by 2 bases, with 15 bases left in between. Germline V gives CDR1 WNHNN, CDR2 SYGVQD (reference sequence). This CDR3 spans 16 amino acids. The CDR3 loop is CASSGKWGVPYNEQFF. CDR3 nucleotide sequence: TGCGCCAGCAGTGGGAAGTGGGGGGTCCCCTACAATGAGCAGTTCTTC.

V and J are TRBV14 and TRBJ2-1; D remains unclear. In germline, CDR1 is SGHDN, CDR2 FVKESK. The length of the CDR3 is 17 residues. V was shortened by 0 bases and J by 0 bases, with 12 bases between the two germline ends. CDR3 in amino acids: CASSQDQPRISYNEQFF. For the CDR3, the DNA is TGTGCCAGCAGCCAAGATCAGCCGCGGATCTCCTACAATGAGCAGTTCTTC.